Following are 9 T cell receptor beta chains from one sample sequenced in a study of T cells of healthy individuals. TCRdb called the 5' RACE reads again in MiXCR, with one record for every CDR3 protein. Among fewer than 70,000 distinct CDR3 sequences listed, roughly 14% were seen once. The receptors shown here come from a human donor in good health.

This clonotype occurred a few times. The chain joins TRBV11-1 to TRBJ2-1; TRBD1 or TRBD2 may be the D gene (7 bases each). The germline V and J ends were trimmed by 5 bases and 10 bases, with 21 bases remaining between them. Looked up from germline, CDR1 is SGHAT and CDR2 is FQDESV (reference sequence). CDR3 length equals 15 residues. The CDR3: CASSRVRGVGQEQFF. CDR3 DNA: TGTGCCAGCAGCCGAGTCCGGGGGGTGGGACAGGAGCAGTTCTTC.

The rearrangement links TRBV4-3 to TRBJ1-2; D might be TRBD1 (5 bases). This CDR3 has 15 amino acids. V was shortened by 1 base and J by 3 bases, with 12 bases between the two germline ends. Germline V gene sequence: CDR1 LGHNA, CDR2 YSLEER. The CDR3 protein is CASSQGWSGHYGYTF. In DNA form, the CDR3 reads TGCGCCAGCAGCCAAGGATGGTCAGGGCACTATGGCTACACCTTC.

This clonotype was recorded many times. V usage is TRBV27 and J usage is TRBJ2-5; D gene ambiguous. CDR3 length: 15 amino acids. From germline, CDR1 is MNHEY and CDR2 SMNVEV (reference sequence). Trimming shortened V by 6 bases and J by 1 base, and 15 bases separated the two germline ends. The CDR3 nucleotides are TGTGCCAGCAGGGGTGGGTGGGGTTCCCAAGAGACCCAGTACTTC. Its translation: CASRGGWGSQETQYF.

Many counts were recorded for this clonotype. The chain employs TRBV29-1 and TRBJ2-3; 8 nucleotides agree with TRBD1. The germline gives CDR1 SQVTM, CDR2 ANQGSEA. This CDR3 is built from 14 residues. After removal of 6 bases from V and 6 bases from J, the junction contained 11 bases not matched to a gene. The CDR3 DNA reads TGCAGCGTCCAAGGACAGGGCCTCGGGGATACGCAGTATTTT. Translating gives CSVQGQGLGDTQYF.

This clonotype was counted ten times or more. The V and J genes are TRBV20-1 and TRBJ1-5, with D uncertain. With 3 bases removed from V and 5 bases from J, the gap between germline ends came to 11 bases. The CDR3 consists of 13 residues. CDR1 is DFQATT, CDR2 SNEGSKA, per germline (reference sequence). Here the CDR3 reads CSARVDGDQPQHF. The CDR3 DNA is TGCAGTGCTAGGGTCGACGGAGATCAGCCCCAGCATTTT.

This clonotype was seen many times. CDR3 coding DNA: TGCAGTGCTAGGGGCAGGGATGGAGGCAATCAGCCCCAGCATTTT. This translates into CSARGRDGGNQPQHF. The chain employs TRBV20-1 and TRBJ1-5; a weak D match, TRBD1 (5 bases). CDR1 and CDR2 from the germline V gene are DFQATT and SNEGSKA (reference sequence). Trimming shortened V by 3 bases and J by 2 bases, and 14 bases separated the two germline ends. CDR3 length equals 15 residues.

Written as DNA, the CDR3 is TGTGCCAGCAAATCCGAGACTGAAAAACTGTTTTTT. Amino acids: CASKSETEKLFF. This chain uses TRBV12-3 or TRBV12-4 with TRBJ1-4; D is ambiguous. Trimming pared 7 bases from V and 7 bases from J, leaving 10 bases between. The CDR3 length is 12 residues.

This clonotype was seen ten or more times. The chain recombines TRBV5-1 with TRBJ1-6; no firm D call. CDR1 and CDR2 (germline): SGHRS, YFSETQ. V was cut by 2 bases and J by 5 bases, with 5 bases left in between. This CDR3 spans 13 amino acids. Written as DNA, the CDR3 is TGCGCCAGCAGCTTCGGAGATAATTCACCCCTCCACTTT. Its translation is CASSFGDNSPLHF.

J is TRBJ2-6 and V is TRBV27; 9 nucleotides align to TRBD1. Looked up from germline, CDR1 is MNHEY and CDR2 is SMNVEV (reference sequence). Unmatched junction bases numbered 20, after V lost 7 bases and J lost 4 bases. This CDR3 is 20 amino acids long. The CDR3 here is CASTPDRGAGLASGANVLTF. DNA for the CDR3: TGTGCCAGCACCCCGGACAGGGGCGCGGGGTTGGCGTCCGGGGCCAACGTCCTGACTTTC.